This T cell receptor (beta chain) is from a study of regulatory T cells in long-lasting Graves disease. Per the germline V gene, CDR1 is DFQATT and CDR2 is SNEGSKA (reference sequence). V dropped 6 bases and J dropped 4 bases, with 20 bases sitting between them. The CDR3 has 15 amino acids. Time point indicated: newly diagnosed GD, antithyroid drugs for less than 3 months. From RNA extracted from PBMCs, the TCR library was made. With iRepertoire HTBI primers and Arm-PCR of CDR3 regions, TCR beta libraries were built. Via MiXCR, TCRdb re-called the multiplex PCR reads, giving one row per CDR3 protein. The repertoire has hundreds of thousands of distinct CDR3 sequences, over 15% of them found once; the top ten carry roughly 29%. These data are also associated with another study on T cells in Graves' hyperthyroidism and ophthalmopathy.

The input for sequencing was peripheral blood mononuclear cells (PBMCs), taken at new diagnosis, from a patient treated with antithyroid drugs. This receptor was taken from a man between 35 and 55 years old with Graves disease. The rearrangement joins TRBV20-1 to TRBJ2-3, with D possibly being TRBD2 (7 bases). The CDR3 loop reads CSAPGVRGGSDTQYF. CDR3 bases: TGCAGTGCGCCGGGCGTTAGGGGGGGCTCAGATACGCAGTATTTT.